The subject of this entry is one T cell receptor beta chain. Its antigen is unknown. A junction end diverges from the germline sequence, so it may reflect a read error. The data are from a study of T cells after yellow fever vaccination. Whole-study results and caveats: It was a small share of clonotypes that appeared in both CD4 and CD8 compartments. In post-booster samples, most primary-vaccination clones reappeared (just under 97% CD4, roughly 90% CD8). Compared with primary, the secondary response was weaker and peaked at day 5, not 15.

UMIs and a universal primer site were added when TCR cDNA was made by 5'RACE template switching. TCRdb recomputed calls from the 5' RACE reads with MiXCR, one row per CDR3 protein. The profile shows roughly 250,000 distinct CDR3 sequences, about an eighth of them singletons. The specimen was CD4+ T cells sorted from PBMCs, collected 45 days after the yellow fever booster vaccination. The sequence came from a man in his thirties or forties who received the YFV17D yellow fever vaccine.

Written as DNA, the CDR3 is TGTGCCAGCAGTCTAGCGGCAAACAATGAGCAGTTCTTC. Translating it yields CASSLAANNEQFF. The chain couples TRBV12-3 or TRBV12-4 to TRBJ2-1, with 7 bases aligning to TRBD2. The CDR3 spans 13 residues.